A selection of T cell receptor beta chains follows, all from one sample in a study of sequential checkpoint blockade in melanoma. Using immunoSEQ multiplex PCR, the repertoire was profiled, and TCRdb retains in-frame clones only, with some absent. The sample lists some 10,000 clones, 25% to 30% occurring once. This material consisted of tumor tissue (inferred from file names), taken from a patient given nivolumab and ipilimumab in sequence. Receptor source: a human donor with melanoma. Both conserved end residues are part of each CDR3. A D gene is named only where the DNA matches it firmly. Clone size appears in some rows only: once, few, many, or a class for an expanded clone.

D gene: TRBD1
CDR3 length: 14
clone size: .
V gene: TRBV19
J gene: TRBJ1-2
CDR3 protein: CASSPRTGEYGYTF
CDR3 DNA: TGTGCCAGTAGCCCCCGAACAGGGGAGTATGGCTACACCTTC

D gene: .
CDR3 length: 13
clone size: medium-sized
V gene: TRBV6-8
J gene: TRBJ1-6
CDR3 protein: CASRIGANSPLHF
CDR3 DNA: TGTGCCAGCAGGATAGGGGCGAATTCACCCCTCCACTTT

D gene: .
CDR3 length: 13
clone size: few
V gene: TRBV9
J gene: TRBJ1-3
CDR3 protein: CASSGYSGNTIYF
CDR3 DNA: TGTGCCAGCAGCGGATACTCTGGAAACACCATATATTTT

D gene: .
CDR3 length: 15
clone size: many
V gene: TRBV11-3
J gene: TRBJ1-1
CDR3 protein: CASSLVAHLGTEAFF
CDR3 DNA: TGTGCCAGCAGCTTGGTAGCCCACCTGGGGACTGAAGCTTTCTTT

D gene: .
CDR3 length: 12
clone size: .
V gene: TRBV9
J gene: TRBJ1-3
CDR3 protein: CASSVAGNTIYF
CDR3 DNA: TGTGCCAGCAGCGTGGCCGGAAACACCATATATTTT

D gene: .
CDR3 length: 15
clone size: .
V gene: TRBV10-2
J gene: TRBJ1-6
CDR3 protein: CASSEARALNSPLHF
CDR3 DNA: TGCGCCAGCAGTGAGGCGAGGGCCCTTAATTCACCCCTCCACTTT

D gene: TRBD1
CDR3 length: 15
clone size: .
V gene: TRBV28
J gene: TRBJ1-5
CDR3 protein: CASSDDRGRSQPQHF
CDR3 DNA: TGTGCCAGCAGCGATGACAGGGGGCGCAGTCAGCCCCAGCATTTT

D gene: .
CDR3 length: 14
clone size: .
V gene: TRBV11-3
J gene: TRBJ1-2
CDR3 protein: CASSLDGHEYGYTF
CDR3 DNA: TGTGCCAGCAGCTTGGATGGACATGAGTATGGCTACACCTTC

D gene: .
CDR3 length: 14
clone size: medium-sized
V gene: TRBV6-8
J gene: TRBJ2-1
CDR3 protein: CASSSGSGENEQFF
CDR3 DNA: TGTGCCAGCAGCTCTGGGTCGGGGGAGAATGAGCAGTTCTTC

D gene: TRBD1
CDR3 length: 14
clone size: .
V gene: TRBV10-3
J gene: TRBJ1-2
CDR3 protein: CAISESGQLYGYTF
CDR3 DNA: TGTGCCATCAGTGAGTCGGGACAGCTATATGGCTACACCTTC

D gene: TRBD2
CDR3 length: 14
clone size: few
V gene: TRBV19
J gene: TRBJ2-1
CDR3 protein: CASKAGAVYNEQFF
CDR3 DNA: TGTGCCAGTAAAGCGGGGGCCGTCTACAATGAGCAGTTCTTC

D gene: TRBD1
CDR3 length: 16
clone size: .
V gene: TRBV28
J gene: TRBJ2-2
CDR3 protein: CASSSVSDRDTGELFF
CDR3 DNA: TGTGCCAGCAGTTCCGTCTCCGACAGGGATACCGGGGAGCTGTTTTTT

D gene: .
CDR3 length: 15
clone size: .
V gene: TRBV11-3
J gene: TRBJ1-1
CDR3 protein: CASSPIFAGDTEAFF
CDR3 DNA: TGTGCCAGCAGCCCAATCTTTGCGGGGGACACTGAAGCTTTCTTT

D gene: .
CDR3 length: 14
clone size: .
V gene: TRBV10-2
J gene: TRBJ1-6
CDR3 protein: CASSEGVGGSPLHF
CDR3 DNA: TGCGCCAGCAGTGAGGGGGTAGGGGGTTCACCCCTCCACTTT

D gene: .
CDR3 length: 17
clone size: .
V gene: TRBV28
J gene: TRBJ1-2
CDR3 protein: CASSLRDPGQSNYGYTF
CDR3 DNA: TGTGCCAGCAGTCTCAGGGACCCAGGGCAATCTAACTATGGCTACACCTTC

D gene: .
CDR3 length: 16
clone size: .
V gene: TRBV15
J gene: TRBJ1-5
CDR3 protein: CATSRFLEMDYQPQHF
CDR3 DNA: TGTGCCACCAGCAGGTTCTTGGAAATGGACTATCAGCCCCAGCATTTT

D gene: .
CDR3 length: 13
clone size: .
V gene: TRBV6-8
J gene: TRBJ1-1
CDR3 protein: CAIKPQGNTEAFF
CDR3 DNA: TGTGCCATTAAACCTCAAGGGAACACTGAAGCTTTCTTT

D gene: .
CDR3 length: 14
clone size: .
V gene: TRBV11-3
J gene: TRBJ1-1
CDR3 protein: CASSLGGVDTEAFF
CDR3 DNA: TGTGCCAGCAGCTTAGGGGGCGTGGACACTGAAGCTTTCTTT

D gene: .
CDR3 length: 16
clone size: .
V gene: TRBV18
J gene: TRBJ2-2
CDR3 protein: CASSSDRGSDTGELFF
CDR3 DNA: TGTGCCAGCTCATCCGACCGGGGGTCCGACACCGGGGAGCTGTTTTTT

D gene: TRBD2
CDR3 length: 15
clone size: medium-sized
V gene: TRBV11-3
J gene: TRBJ2-1
CDR3 protein: CASSLGAGGYNEQFF
CDR3 DNA: TGTGCCAGCAGCTTGGGTGCGGGGGGCTACAATGAGCAGTTCTTC

D gene: TRBD1
CDR3 length: 15
clone size: many
V gene: TRBV11-3
J gene: TRBJ1-2
CDR3 protein: CASSRGTGQAYGYTF
CDR3 DNA: TGTGCCAGCAGCAGGGGGACGGGACAGGCCTATGGCTACACCTTC

D gene: TRBD1
CDR3 length: 14
clone size: few
V gene: TRBV11-3
J gene: TRBJ2-7
CDR3 protein: CASSLNRGVYEQYF
CDR3 DNA: TGTGCCAGCAGCTTAAACAGGGGGGTCTACGAGCAGTACTTC

D gene: .
CDR3 length: 14
clone size: many
V gene: TRBV11-3
J gene: TRBJ1-5
CDR3 protein: CASSFAYSNQPQHF
CDR3 DNA: TGTGCCAGCAGCTTCGCCTATAGCAATCAGCCCCAGCATTTT

D gene: .
CDR3 length: 14
clone size: few
V gene: TRBV18
J gene: TRBJ2-7
CDR3 protein: CASSPPWQGYEQYF
CDR3 DNA: TGTGCCAGCTCACCACCTTGGCAGGGCTACGAGCAGTACTTC

D gene: .
CDR3 length: 14
clone size: few
V gene: TRBV10-3
J gene: TRBJ1-6
CDR3 protein: CAISERSGDSPLHF
CDR3 DNA: TGTGCCATCAGTGAGAGGAGTGGGGACTCACCCCTCCACTTT

D gene: TRBD1
CDR3 length: 12
clone size: .
V gene: TRBV12-5
J gene: TRBJ1-1
CDR3 protein: CASTQQGAEAFF
CDR3 DNA: TGTGCCAGCACTCAACAGGGGGCAGAAGCTTTCTTT

D gene: TRBD1
CDR3 length: 21
clone size: few
V gene: TRBV18
J gene: TRBJ2-1
CDR3 protein: CASSKQVPGQGILTSYNEQFF
CDR3 DNA: TGTGCCAGCTCAAAACAGGTACCGGGACAGGGGATCCTTACTTCCTACAATGAGCAGTTCTTC

D gene: .
CDR3 length: 14
clone size: few
V gene: TRBV15
J gene: TRBJ1-4
CDR3 protein: CATNRGATNEKLFF
CDR3 DNA: TGTGCCACCAATAGGGGGGCGACTAATGAAAAACTGTTTTTT

D gene: TRBD1
CDR3 length: 16
clone size: .
V gene: TRBV11-3
J gene: TRBJ1-6
CDR3 protein: CASSRLTGKSDSPLHF
CDR3 DNA: TGTGCCAGCAGCCGATTGACAGGGAAAAGCGACTCACCCCTCCACTTT

D gene: TRBD1
CDR3 length: 14
clone size: .
V gene: TRBV18
J gene: TRBJ1-6
CDR3 protein: CASSPGTVMSPLHF
CDR3 DNA: TGTGCCAGCTCACCAGGGACAGTAATGTCACCCCTCCACTTT

D gene: .
CDR3 length: 14
clone size: few
V gene: TRBV6-8
J gene: TRBJ1-1
CDR3 protein: CASTPTLGNTEAFF
CDR3 DNA: TGTGCCAGCACCCCTACTTTAGGGAACACTGAAGCTTTCTTT

D gene: .
CDR3 length: 12
clone size: .
V gene: TRBV10-2
J gene: TRBJ1-1
CDR3 protein: CARSPGAGGAFF
CDR3 DNA: TGCGCCCGATCTCCTGGGGCAGGCGGCGCTTTCTTT

D gene: TRBD2
CDR3 length: 15
clone size: .
V gene: TRBV6-8
J gene: TRBJ2-1
CDR3 protein: CASSYPGGLGNEQFF
CDR3 DNA: TGTGCCAGCAGTTACCCGGGGGGGCTCGGGAATGAGCAGTTCTTC

D gene: .
CDR3 length: 16
clone size: large
V gene: TRBV6-8
J gene: TRBJ2-7
CDR3 protein: CASSKTGTEKAYEQYF
CDR3 DNA: TGTGCCAGCAGCAAGACCGGGACCGAAAAAGCCTACGAGCAGTACTTC

D gene: .
CDR3 length: 15
clone size: .
V gene: TRBV28
J gene: TRBJ2-1
CDR3 protein: CASSLQQAGGNEQFF
CDR3 DNA: TGTGCCAGCAGTTTACAGCAGGCCGGGGGCAATGAGCAGTTCTTC